These 10 T cell receptor beta chains were all obtained from the same sample, sequenced in a study of cytomegalovirus exposure and HLA in healthy donors. Researchers ran the PCR with 60 Vbeta and 13 Jbeta primers. Using immunoSEQ multiplex PCR, the repertoire was profiled, and TCRdb retains in-frame clones only, with some absent. The data show fewer than 250,000 clones, with about 80% seen just once and about 10% held by the top ten. Sequencing was done on a sample of PBMCs. The receptor set was obtained from a woman aged 45-65 years in good health and CMV-seropositive.

The gene calls are TRBV11-3 and TRBJ2-2; D might be TRBD1 (5 bases). CDR1 is SGHNT and CDR2 is YENEEA in the germline V gene. CDR3 length: 16 amino acids. V shed 5 bases and J shed 3 bases, with 16 bases lying between them. The CDR3 protein is CASSDPGLSDTGELFF. The CDR3 DNA reads as TGTGCCAGCAGCGACCCAGGGCTTTCGGACACCGGGGAGCTGTTTTTT.

This clone was seen more than once but under ten times. In DNA form, the CDR3 reads TGCGCCAGCCTAAGCGGGACTAGCAGGGGCGATGAGCAGTTCTTC. Its translation is CASLSGTSRGDEQFF. The genes are TRBV5-1 and TRBJ2-1; 9 nucleotides align to TRBD2. J was trimmed by 8 bases and V by 7 bases; bases with no gene match: 13. The germline V gene encodes CDR1 SGHRS and CDR2 YFSETQ. The CDR3 length is 15 residues.

V usage is TRBV29-1 and J usage is TRBJ2-1; 15 bases map to TRBD2. Trimming removed 6 bases from V and 8 bases from J; junction bases left unmatched: 8. Looked up from germline, CDR1 is SQVTM and CDR2 is ANQGSEA. The CDR3 extends over 15 amino acids. CDR3 amino acids: CSVSGLAGGYHEQFF. In DNA form, the CDR3 reads TGCAGCGTCTCCGGACTAGCGGGGGGGTATCATGAGCAGTTCTTC.

This clone was detected once. The V gene is TRBV11-2, the J gene TRBJ2-3, with 9 bases matching TRBD1. This CDR3 is built from 15 residues. The ends lost 4 bases at V and 2 bases at J; junction bases unmatched: 4. Germline loops: CDR1 SGHAT, CDR2 FQNNGV. The CDR3 is CASSYTGGLTDTQYF. CDR3 DNA sequence: TGTGCCAGCAGCTACACAGGGGGCCTCACAGATACGCAGTATTTT.

This rearrangement joins TRBV11-2 to TRBJ2-7; TRBD2 agrees at 8 bases. In germline, CDR1 is SGHAT, CDR2 FQNNGV. After removal of 2 bases from V and 1 base from J, the junction contained 4 bases not matched to a gene. CDR3 size: 15 residues. The chain's CDR3 is CASSLNAGGSYEQYF. Written as DNA, the CDR3 is TGTGCCAGCAGCTTAAATGCGGGGGGATCCTACGAGCAGTACTTC.

A word on this clone: Other DNA sequences in the sample encode the same CDR3. This chain joins TRBV18 and TRBJ1-1; 11 nucleotides line up with TRBD1. This CDR3 spans 14 amino acids. Germline V gene data show CDR1 as KGHSH and CDR2 as LQKENI. V dropped 4 bases and J dropped 4; count of bases not matched to a gene: 2. CDR3 sequence: CASSLGTGGTEAFF. In DNA form, the CDR3 reads TGTGCCAGCTCACTTGGGACAGGGGGCACTGAAGCTTTCTTT. The variable domain in full, with the rest retrieved from reference TRBV18 and TRBJ1-1, is NAGVMQNPRHLVRRRGQEARLRCSPMKGHSHVYWYRQLPEEGLKFMVYLQKENIIDESGMPKERFSAEFPKEGPSILRIQQVVRGDSAAYFCASSLGTGGTEAFFGQGTRLTVV.

The J gene is TRBJ1-4, the V gene TRBV6-6, with a possible D match to TRBD1 (5 bases). This CDR3 is 15 amino acids long. In germline, CDR1 is MNHNY, CDR2 SVGAGI (reference sequence). Trimming stripped 2 bases from V and 10 bases from J, with 17 bases between. In DNA form, the CDR3 reads TGTGCCAGCAGTTACGCGACGGGACCCGGGGGAAAACTGTTTTTT. Translating it yields CASSYATGPGGKLFF.

The gene calls are TRBV19 and TRBJ2-7; D remains unclear. V shed 3 bases and J shed 3 bases, with 12 bases lying between them. The germline gives CDR1 LNHDA, CDR2 SQIVND (reference sequence). The CDR3 spans 14 residues. This CDR3 reads CASSIRYRVYEQYF. Written as DNA, the CDR3 is TGTGCCAGTAGTATCCGATATCGAGTCTACGAGCAGTACTTC.

The rearrangement joins TRBV19 to TRBJ2-7; maybe TRBD2 (5 bases). Germline-derived CDR1 and CDR2 are LNHDA and SQIVND (reference sequence). Trimming cost V 11 bases and J 5 bases, with 7 bases left between them. The CDR3 has 9 amino acids. The CDR3 DNA reads as TGTGCCGTCGGGGACGAGCAGTACTTC. Translating it yields CAVGDEQYF.

The V gene is TRBV4-1, the J gene TRBJ2-3; weak D call: TRBD1 (5 bases). This CDR3 comprises 18 residues. Germline CDR1 MGHRA, CDR2 YSYEKL. V lost 1 base and J 3 bases, leaving 20 bases between the germline ends. CDR3: CASSQVPRGRAGTDTQYF. CDR3 DNA: TGCGCCAGCAGCCAAGTTCCAAGGGGCAGGGCAGGAACAGATACGCAGTATTTT.